This TCR beta chain was captured by sequencing in a study of T cells in Graves' hyperthyroidism and ophthalmopathy. The study's findings and limits: With a median lead of 6.5 months before onset, the model predicted ophthalmopathy.

TCR beta CDR3 regions were amplified from RNA transcripts. First-round RT-PCR with HTBI primers amplified the TCR CDR3 region. Using its own MiXCR run on the multiplex PCR reads, TCRdb lists one record per CDR3 protein. The sample yields over 500,000 distinct CDR3 sequences, 15% to 20% seen once. About this clonotype itself: Antigen: not known.

The TCR originated in a woman aged 18-29 years with Graves' ophthalmopathy. The sequencing sample was made of blood.

The CDR3 region is CASSPFGGGLSYTF. In nucleotides, the CDR3 is TGTGCCAGCAGTCCCTTCGGGGGTGGGTTATCGTATACCTTC. This chain uses TRBV28 with TRBJ1-2, with D possibly TRBD1 on 5 matching bases. The CDR3 runs 14 residues. V was cut by 5 bases and J by 14 bases, with 24 bases left in between. Germline V gene sequence: CDR1 MDHEN, CDR2 SYDVKM.